This TCR beta chain was identified during a study of T-cell memory formation after mild COVID-19. Regarding the study as a whole: Contracting clones from day 15 to 85 showed balanced CD4/CD8; later expanders favored CD4+.

Regarding this clonotype: Its antigen is undetermined.

TCRdb fed the 5' RACE reads into MiXCR, producing one record per CDR3 protein. Here the sample spans about 430,000 distinct CDR3 sequences, approximately 19% being singletons. The germline V gene encodes CDR1 SGHRS and CDR2 YFSETQ. This CDR3 comprises 15 residues. Trimming shortened V by 2 bases and J by 1 base, and 12 bases separated the two germline ends. Sequenced sample: PBMCs or a T cell subset sorted from them (not recorded which). This clonotype was sampled from a man younger than 30 who had mild COVID-19 (a few samples of this study predate the infection). Cell type and time point are not known. The chain combines TRBV5-1 with TRBJ1-1; a possible D gene is TRBD1 (5 bases). The CDR3 region is CASSFAGGTNTEAFF. In DNA, the CDR3 is TGCGCCAGCAGCTTCGCGGGGGGGACGAACACTGAAGCTTTCTTT.